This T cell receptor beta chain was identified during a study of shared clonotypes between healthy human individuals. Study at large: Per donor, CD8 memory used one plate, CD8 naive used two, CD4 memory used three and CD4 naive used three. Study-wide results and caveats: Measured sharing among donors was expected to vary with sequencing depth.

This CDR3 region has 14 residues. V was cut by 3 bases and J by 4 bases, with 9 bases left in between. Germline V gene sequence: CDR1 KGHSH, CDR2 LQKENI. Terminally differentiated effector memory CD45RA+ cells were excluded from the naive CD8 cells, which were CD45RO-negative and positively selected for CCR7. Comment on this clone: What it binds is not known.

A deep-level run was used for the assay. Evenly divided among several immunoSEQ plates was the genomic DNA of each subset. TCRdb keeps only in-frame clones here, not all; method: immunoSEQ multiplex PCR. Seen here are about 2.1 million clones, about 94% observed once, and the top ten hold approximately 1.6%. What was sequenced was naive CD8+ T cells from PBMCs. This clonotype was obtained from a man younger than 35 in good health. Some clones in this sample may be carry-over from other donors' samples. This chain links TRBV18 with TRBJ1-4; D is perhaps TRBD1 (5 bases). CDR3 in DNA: TGTGCCAGCTCACCGACAGCAATTAATGAAAAACTGTTTTTT. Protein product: CASSPTAINEKLFF.